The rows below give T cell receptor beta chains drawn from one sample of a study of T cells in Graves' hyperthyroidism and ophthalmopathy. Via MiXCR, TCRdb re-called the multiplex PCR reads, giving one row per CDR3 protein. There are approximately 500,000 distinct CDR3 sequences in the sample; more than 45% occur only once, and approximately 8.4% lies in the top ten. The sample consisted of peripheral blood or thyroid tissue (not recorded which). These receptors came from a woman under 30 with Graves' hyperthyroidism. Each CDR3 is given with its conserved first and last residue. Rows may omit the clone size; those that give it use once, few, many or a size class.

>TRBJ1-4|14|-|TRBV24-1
CATSDVTGGEKLFF
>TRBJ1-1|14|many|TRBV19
CASSYGYLNTEAFF
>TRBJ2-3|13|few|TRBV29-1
CSVDGAHTDTQYF
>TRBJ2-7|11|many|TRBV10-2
CASIRGYEQYF
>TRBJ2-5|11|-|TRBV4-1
CASSQERTQYF
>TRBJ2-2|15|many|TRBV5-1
CASSPHRVNTGELFF
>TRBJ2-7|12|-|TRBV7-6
CASSWAGLEQYF
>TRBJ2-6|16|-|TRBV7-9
CASSTQARAGANVLTF
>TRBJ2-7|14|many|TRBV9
CASSVAVGFYEQYF
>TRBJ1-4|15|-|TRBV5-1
CASRGPGARFEKLFF
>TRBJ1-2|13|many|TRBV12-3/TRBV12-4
CASSLARQTGYTF
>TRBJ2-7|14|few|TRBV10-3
CAISDAGTTYEQYF
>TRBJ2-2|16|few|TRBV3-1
CASSQVKTASTGELFF
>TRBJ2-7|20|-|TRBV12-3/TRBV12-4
CASSLNGRGLAAWGAYEQYF
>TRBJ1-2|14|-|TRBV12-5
CASGFLGGPYGYTF
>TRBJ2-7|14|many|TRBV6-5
CASSYSGQGYEQYF
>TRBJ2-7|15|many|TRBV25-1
CASSSSSGSIDEQYF
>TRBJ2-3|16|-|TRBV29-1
CSVGGLADFSTDTQYF
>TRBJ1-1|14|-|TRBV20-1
CSVKRETMNTEAFF
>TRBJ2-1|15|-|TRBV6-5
CASSLSGLAGSVKFF
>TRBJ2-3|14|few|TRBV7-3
CASTQGGSTDTQYF
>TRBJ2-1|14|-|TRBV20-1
CSARETGPLDEQFF
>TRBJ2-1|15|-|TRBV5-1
CASSFGQISYNEQFF
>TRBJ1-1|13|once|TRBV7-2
CASSLGGSAEAFF
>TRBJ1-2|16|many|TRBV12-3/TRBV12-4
CASSDRGRPFNYGYTF
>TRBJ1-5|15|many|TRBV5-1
CASSPGDRNNQPQHF
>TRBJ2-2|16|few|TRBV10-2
CASSQPGQLNTGELFF
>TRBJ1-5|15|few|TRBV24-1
CATSSGGYSNQPQHF
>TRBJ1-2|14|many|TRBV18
CASSRSRGRDGYTF
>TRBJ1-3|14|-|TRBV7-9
CASSLMGTGNTIYF
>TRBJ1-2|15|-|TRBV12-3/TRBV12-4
CASRSNSGDTDGYTF
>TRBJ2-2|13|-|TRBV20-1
CSAKTANTGELFF
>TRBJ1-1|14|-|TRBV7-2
CASSQVKRGIEAFF
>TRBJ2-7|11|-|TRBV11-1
CASSLVWEQYF
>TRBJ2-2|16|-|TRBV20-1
CSARALGLSNTGELFF
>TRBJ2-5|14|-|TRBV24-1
CATSAGTGGETQYF
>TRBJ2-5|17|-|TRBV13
CASSPRRTSGVGETQYF
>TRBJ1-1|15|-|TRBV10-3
CATTLGPVMNTEAFF
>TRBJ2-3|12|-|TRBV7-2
CATTPGADTQYF
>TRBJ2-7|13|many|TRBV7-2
CASSLGQGVEQYF
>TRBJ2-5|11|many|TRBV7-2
CASSFPETQYF
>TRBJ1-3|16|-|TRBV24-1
CATSDPDGSSGNTIYF
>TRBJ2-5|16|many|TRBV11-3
CASSLDWNPGEETQYF
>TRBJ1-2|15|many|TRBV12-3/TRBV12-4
CASSSRDRVDYGYTF
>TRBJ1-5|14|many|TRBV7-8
CASSLRTGNQPQHF
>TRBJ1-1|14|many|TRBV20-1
CSARAPLGNTEAFF
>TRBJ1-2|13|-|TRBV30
CAWSVKGSYGYTF
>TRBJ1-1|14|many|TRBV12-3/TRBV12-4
CASSLARGYTEAFF
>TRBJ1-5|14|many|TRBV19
CASSTDSVNQPQHF
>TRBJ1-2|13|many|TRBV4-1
CASSQVGIYGYTF
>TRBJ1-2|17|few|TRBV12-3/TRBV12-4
CASSRTRDRGRDYGYTF
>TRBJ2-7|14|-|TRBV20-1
CSATRQGGYNEQYF
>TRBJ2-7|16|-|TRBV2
CASQVAGEGSTYEQYF